This T cell receptor beta chain derives from a study of siplizumab effects on memory and regulatory T cells. The table came from immunoSEQ multiplex PCR; TCRdb's copy has only in-frame clones and leaves some out. The repertoire holds roughly 100,000 clones, about 96% seen once, with 0.03% to 0.035% in the top ten. After removal of 2 bases from V and 4 bases from J, the junction contained 10 bases not matched to a gene. The CDR3 spans 18 residues. Looked up from germline, CDR1 is KGHSH and CDR2 is LQKENI. Of note for this clone: Its antigen is not identified.

Study-wide results and caveats: In controls, 26.9% of mappable alloreactive CD4+ clones were Treg-derived on average, versus around 71% with siplizumab. Proliferating Tregs from siplizumab cultures lacked functional confirmation of suppression. Unstimulated naive T cells seemed to show more diversity than memory cells did, and they also seemed to be among the major contributors to the alloresponse.

The TCR comes from a human donor in good health. The chain has TRBV18 and TRBJ2-2; 10 nucleotides line up with TRBD2. The sample was naive CD4+ T cells sorted from blood. In DNA, the CDR3 is TGTGCCAGCTCACCATGGTCGCTAGCGGGGGCTCCCACCGGGGAGCTGTTTTTT. It translates to CASSPWSLAGAPTGELFF. Full variable domain (remainder filled in from reference TRBV18 and TRBJ2-2): NAGVMQNPRHLVRRRGQEARLRCSPMKGHSHVYWYRQLPEEGLKFMVYLQKENIIDESGMPKERFSAEFPKEGPSILRIQQVVRGDSAAYFCASSPWSLAGAPTGELFFGEGSRLTVL.